Included here is one TCR beta chain sequence, with context. Its antigen is currently unknown. Each CDR3 protein is one row after TCRdb ran MiXCR on the 5' RACE reads. The sample includes 160,000 or so distinct CDR3 sequences, around 8.9% of them seen just once. The CDR3 is 18 amino acids. Germline-derived CDR1 and CDR2 are DFQATT and SNEGSKA (reference sequence). The V end was cut by 0 bases, the J end by 4 bases, with 23 bases between. The record originates from a study of CD8 T cells in ankylosing spondylitis. Study-level findings and limits: Ankylosing spondylitis blood appeared to carry a characteristic TCR beta motif of roughly 8 highly homologous variants.

The rearrangement joins TRBV20-1 to TRBJ2-3; TRBD2 is a possible D gene (6 bases). The receptor's source is a female donor with ankylosing spondylitis or in good health (not recorded which). Input material: blood, either unsorted or a sorted T cell fraction (not recorded which). The CDR3 spells CSARDWKSSGPPADTQYF. CDR3 sequence (DNA): TGCAGTGCTAGAGATTGGAAGAGTAGCGGCCCGCCCGCAGATACGCAGTATTTT.